One sample yielded the 7 T cell receptor beta chains listed below, sequenced in a study of blood T cells in healthy people across ages. Primed by a sample-barcoded 5' primer and a J-beta primer mix, a second PCR proceeded for 7 to 11 cycles. MiXCR, run by TCRdb on the 5' RACE reads, gives a single entry per CDR3 protein. This table holds over 600,000 distinct CDR3 sequences, roughly 20% found once. Specimen: blood. The receptors derive from a man between 65 and 79 years old in good health.

This chain connects TRBV20-1 to TRBJ2-3, with D possibly TRBD2 on 7 matching bases. The CDR3 totals 15 residues. Germline CDR1 DFQATT, CDR2 SNEGSKA (reference sequence). V was pared by 3 bases and J by 5 bases, with 18 bases between. CDR3 sequence: CSARQMGGGEDTQYF. Here the CDR3 DNA reads TGCAGTGCTAGGCAGATGGGAGGGGGGGAAGATACGCAGTATTTT.

The chain employs TRBV5-1 and TRBJ2-7, with a weak D call TRBD1 (5 bases). This CDR3 comprises 14 residues. The germline V gene has CDR1 SGHRS and CDR2 YFSETQ. Trimming pared 4 bases from V and 6 bases from J, leaving 17 bases between. This CDR3 reads CASSIADAGPEQYF. The CDR3 nucleotides are TGCGCCAGCAGCATCGCGGATGCAGGGCCCGAGCAGTACTTC.

The sample holds a few counts of this clonotype. As the CDR3 is not closed by the conserved phenylalanine or tryptophan, this likely results from a read error. The chain uses TRBV3-1 and TRBJ1-2, with no clear D. Trimming stripped 3 bases from V and 5 bases from J, with 7 bases between. Germline CDR1 and CDR2: LGHDT and YNNKEL (reference sequence). There are 12 residues in the CDR3. CDR3 coding DNA: TGTGCCAGCAGCCAGGAGGGTTATGGCTACACCCTC. Translated: CASSQEGYGYTL.

The J gene is TRBJ1-1, the V gene TRBV9, with D unresolved. V lost 0 bases and J 4 bases, leaving 10 bases between the germline ends. Per the germline V gene, CDR1 is SGDLS and CDR2 is YYNGEE. The CDR3 is made up of 14 amino acids. CDR3 DNA: TGTGCCAGCAGCGTAGATGTGGGTTTCACTGAAGCTTTCTTT. Translated: CASSVDVGFTEAFF.

The rearrangement joins TRBV9 to TRBJ1-4; D is unclear. This CDR3 has 14 amino acids. Deletions cut 0 bases from V and 8 bases from J, with 11 bases between. Germline CDR1 is SGDLS and CDR2 is YYNGEE. In DNA, the CDR3 is TGTGCCAGCAGCGTAGGACTTGCTAGGGAAAAACTGTTTTTT. Translated: CASSVGLAREKLFF.

This clonotype was seen a few times. The J gene is TRBJ2-5, the V gene TRBV30, with D tentatively TRBD2 (5 bases). Gene TRBJ2-7 matches the end of the DNA better, so the J call may be wrong. The germline V gene encodes CDR1 GTSNPN and CDR2 SVGIG (reference sequence). CDR3 length equals 13 residues. CDR3 in amino acids: CAWSVSGNYEQYF. The DNA of the CDR3 is TGTGCCTGGAGTGTGAGCGGAAACTACGAGCAGTACTTC.

The chain couples TRBV6-5 to TRBJ1-1; D unclear. This CDR3 has 14 residues. V lost 4 bases and J lost 0, with 9 bases in between. Germline V gives CDR1 MNHEY, CDR2 SVGAGI. DNA of the CDR3: TGTGCCAGCAGTTTTCGGGCAATGAACACTGAAGCTTTCTTT. Translated, it gives CASSFRAMNTEAFF.